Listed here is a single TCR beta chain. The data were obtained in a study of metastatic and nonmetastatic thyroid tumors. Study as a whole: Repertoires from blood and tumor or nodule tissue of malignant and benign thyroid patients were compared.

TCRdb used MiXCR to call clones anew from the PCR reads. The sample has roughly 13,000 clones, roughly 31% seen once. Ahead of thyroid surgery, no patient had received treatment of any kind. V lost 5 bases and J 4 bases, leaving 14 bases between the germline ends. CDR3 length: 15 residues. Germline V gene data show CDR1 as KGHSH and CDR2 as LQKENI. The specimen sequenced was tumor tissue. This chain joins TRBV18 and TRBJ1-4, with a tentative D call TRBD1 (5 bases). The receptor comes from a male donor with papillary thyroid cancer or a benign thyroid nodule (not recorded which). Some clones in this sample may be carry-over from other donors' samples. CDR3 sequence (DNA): TGTGCCAGCTCATCTGGACGGACAAATAATGAAAAACTGTTTTTT. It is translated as CASSSGRTNNEKLFF.